These 18 T cell receptor beta chains were sequenced from one sample in a study of Graves' ophthalmopathy and Graves' hyperthyroidism. Amplifying from RNA transcripts, the study obtained TCR beta CDR3 regions. Following a first-round RT-PCR that used HTBI primers, a second-round multiplex PCR was carried out. Via MiXCR, TCRdb re-called the multiplex PCR reads, giving one row per CDR3 protein. The sample has roughly 500,000 distinct CDR3 sequences, around 14% seen once. Sequenced: blood. These receptors were obtained from a woman aged 30 to 39 with Graves' ophthalmopathy.

As regards this clonotype: A much larger clone is a single base away; this may be a read error. This rearrangement joins TRBV25-1 to TRBJ2-5; D may be TRBD2 (6 bases). This CDR3 has 14 amino acids. Per the germline V gene, CDR1 is MGHDK and CDR2 is SYGVNS. The DNA of the CDR3 is TGTGCCAGCAGTGATCTCGGGACTGAAGAGACCAAGTACTTC. As protein: CASSDLGTEETKYF.

This clonotype was picked up many times. This rearrangement joins TRBV24-1 to TRBJ2-3; D assignment may be TRBD1 or TRBD2 (6 bases each). This CDR3 has 15 residues. CDR1 and CDR2 (germline): KGHDR, SFDVKD. V was shortened by 1 base and J by 5 bases, with 12 bases between the two germline ends. The CDR3 region is CATSDFTGAKDTQYF. The CDR3 coding sequence is TGTGCCACCAGTGATTTTACGGGGGCTAAAGATACGCAGTATTTT.

At least ten counts were recorded for this clonotype. The J gene is TRBJ1-6, the V gene TRBV7-8; D call uncertain. This CDR3 region has 16 residues. V gave up 0 bases and J gave up 2 bases, with 8 bases separating them. The germline CDR1 and CDR2 sequences are SGHVS and FQNEAQ. This CDR3 reads CASSLAGTAYNSPLHF. Here the CDR3 DNA reads TGTGCCAGCAGCTTAGCGGGCACAGCCTATAATTCACCCCTCCACTTT.

This clonotype was recorded a few times. The rearrangement links TRBV4-1 to TRBJ1-1; 7 bases map to TRBD1. After removal of 1 base from V and 5 bases from J, the junction contained 7 bases not matched to a gene. CDR1 MGHRA and CDR2 YSYEKL come from the germline V gene. The CDR3 runs to 15 residues. The CDR3: CASSQGGGGRTEAFF. The CDR3 nucleotides are TGCGCCAGCAGCCAAGGGGGAGGGGGCCGTACTGAAGCTTTCTTT.

This clonotype was recorded at least ten times. One end of the junction does not line up with germline, which may come from a read error. CDR3 sequence: CASSFKGGKGIF. The CDR3 nucleotides read TGTGCCAGCAGCTTTAAAGGGGGAAAGGGGATCTTT. The chain uses TRBV7-2 and TRBJ1-1; D is possibly TRBD1 (6 bases). From germline, CDR1 is SGHTA and CDR2 FQGNSA. The CDR3 is made up of 12 amino acids.

This clonotype occurred a few times. The chain has TRBV29-1 and TRBJ2-7; D might be TRBD2 (6 bases). Germline V gene lookup returns CDR1 SQVTM and CDR2 ANQGSEA. Deletions cut 8 bases from V and 2 bases from J, with 19 bases between. The CDR3 loop spans 14 amino acids. CDR3 coding DNA: TGCAGCATAATCCCGGGACTCGGTGCCTACGAGCAGTACTTC. Translation gives CSIIPGLGAYEQYF.

This clonotype was seen many times. This chain links TRBV7-9 with TRBJ1-1, with 7 bases matching TRBD1. Looked up from germline, CDR1 is SEHNR and CDR2 is FQNEAQ (reference sequence). The CDR3 runs to 15 residues. The J segment lost 7 bases and the V segment lost 6 bases, leaving 14 bases of the junction unmatched. The CDR3: CASRGRTGDRNEAFF. CDR3 nucleotides: TGTGCCAGCAGGGGTCGGACAGGCGATCGCAATGAAGCTTTCTTT.

The chain is built from TRBV5-8 and TRBJ1-1; no reliable D call. CDR1 is SGHTS, CDR2 YDEGEE, per germline. The CDR3 has 14 amino acids. V lost 5 bases, J lost 1 base, and 12 bases lay in between. CDR3 sequence reads: CASRLWTGNTEAFF. The CDR3 nucleotides read TGTGCCAGCAGATTATGGACGGGGAACACTGAAGCTTTCTTT. Complete variable domain (other parts from reference TRBV5-8 and TRBJ1-1): EAGVTQSPTHLIKTRGQQATLRCSPISGHTSVYWYQQALGLGLQFLLWYDEGEERNRGNFPPRFSGRQFPNYSSELNVNALELEDSALYLCASRLWTGNTEAFFGQGTRLTVV.

This clonotype occurred many times. Its ends do not fully match the called genes, so a read error is possible. The rearrangement uses TRBV6-5 and TRBJ2-4, with 14 bases matching TRBD2. In germline, CDR1 is MNHEY, CDR2 SVGAGI. This CDR3 contains 19 residues. CDR3: CASSIPSGLAGVAKNIKYF. In nucleotides, the CDR3 is TGTGCCAGCAGTATACCATCGGGACTAGCGGGAGTAGCCAAAAACATTAAGTACTTC.

On this clonotype itself: This could be a read error, since a much larger clone is one nucleotide away. Here the CDR3 reads CSVEVSGRGSYEQYV. The CDR3 region has the DNA TGCAGCGTTGAAGTTAGCGGGAGGGGGTCCTACGAGCAGTACGTC. The rearrangement links TRBV29-1 to TRBJ2-7; 11 positions match TRBD2. Germline-derived CDR1 and CDR2 are SQVTM and ANQGSEA. The CDR3 is 15 amino acids. J was trimmed by 1 base and V by 1 base; bases with no gene match: 3.

This clonotype was detected ten times or more. This chain connects TRBV6-1 to TRBJ2-7; D is unresolved. The CDR3 loop spans 14 amino acids. Trimming removed 3 bases from V and 4 bases from J, with 13 bases in between. Germline CDR1 is MNHNS and CDR2 is SASEGT. CDR3: CASSDLPFRYEQYF. CDR3 DNA sequence: TGTGCCAGCAGTGACCTCCCATTTCGATACGAGCAGTACTTC.

This clonotype was counted ten times or more. This chain connects TRBV30 to TRBJ1-5; 7 nucleotides agree with TRBD1. From germline, CDR1 is GTSNPN and CDR2 SVGIG (reference sequence). The CDR3 spans 17 residues. J lost 2 bases, V lost 2 bases, and 12 bases had no gene match. The CDR3: CAWSSNPGGIGNQPQHF. CDR3 coding DNA: TGTGCCTGGAGTTCGAACCCAGGGGGAATAGGCAATCAGCCCCAGCATTTT.

In this sample, this clonotype turned up many times. The genes are TRBV7-2 and TRBJ1-2; a possible D gene is TRBD1 (5 bases). Germline loops: CDR1 SGHTA, CDR2 FQGNSA. V lost 1 base, J lost 4 bases, and 10 bases lay in between. The CDR3 totals 14 residues. The CDR3 DNA follows: TGTGCCAGCAGCTTAGAAGGGGTTGGCTATGGCTACACCTTC. This sequence encodes CASSLEGVGYGYTF.

This clonotype has a handful of counts. The chain combines TRBV27 with TRBJ1-1; TRBD1 agrees at 7 bases. The CDR3 runs 18 residues. Per germline, CDR1 MNHEY and CDR2 SMNVEV (reference sequence). The V gene end was trimmed by 1 base and the J gene end by 1 base; junction bases not matched to a gene: 12. The CDR3 loop reads CASSLYSGSTGTNTEAFF. CDR3 DNA sequence: TGTGCCAGCAGTTTATATTCCGGATCGACAGGGACGAACACTGAAGCTTTCTTT.

This clonotype has a count of ten or more. J is TRBJ1-5 and V is TRBV27; D ambiguous. V was trimmed by 2 bases and J by 5 bases, leaving 7 bases between them. Germline-derived CDR1 and CDR2 are MNHEY and SMNVEV (reference sequence). This CDR3 spans 13 amino acids. The CDR3 DNA reads as TGTGCCAGCAGTTTAACGAGAGATCAGCCCCAGCATTTT. Amino acids: CASSLTRDQPQHF.

This clonotype was seen more than once but under ten times. The V call is TRBV7-2, the J call TRBJ2-7, with TRBD2 matching over 13 bases. The CDR3 totals 15 residues. From germline, CDR1 is SGHTA and CDR2 FQGNSA. Trimming at V came to 1 base and at J to 6 bases, leaving 3 bases not matched to a gene. CDR3 in DNA: TGTGCCAGCAGCTTAGGGGGACTAGCGGGGATCGAGCAGTACTTC. Amino acid sequence: CASSLGGLAGIEQYF.

The chain recombines TRBV30 with TRBJ1-2; TRBD1 matches 8 bases. Germline V gene data show CDR1 as GTSNPN and CDR2 as SVGIG (reference sequence). There are 13 residues in the CDR3. With 4 bases clipped from V and 4 bases from J, the junction kept 5 bases outside the gene matches. CDR3 nucleotides: TGTGCCTGGAACAGGGGGGGAGCCTATGGCTACACCTTC. Amino acid sequence: CAWNRGGAYGYTF.

This clonotype was detected ten times or more. This rearrangement joins TRBV24-1 to TRBJ2-2; no reliable D call. V lost 8 bases and J lost 1, with 7 bases in between. CDR3 size: 13 residues. Germline CDR1 reads KGHDR; CDR2 reads SFDVKD. This chain's CDR3 is CATTAGNTGELFF. CDR3 nucleotides: TGTGCCACCACTGCTGGGAACACCGGGGAGCTGTTTTTT.